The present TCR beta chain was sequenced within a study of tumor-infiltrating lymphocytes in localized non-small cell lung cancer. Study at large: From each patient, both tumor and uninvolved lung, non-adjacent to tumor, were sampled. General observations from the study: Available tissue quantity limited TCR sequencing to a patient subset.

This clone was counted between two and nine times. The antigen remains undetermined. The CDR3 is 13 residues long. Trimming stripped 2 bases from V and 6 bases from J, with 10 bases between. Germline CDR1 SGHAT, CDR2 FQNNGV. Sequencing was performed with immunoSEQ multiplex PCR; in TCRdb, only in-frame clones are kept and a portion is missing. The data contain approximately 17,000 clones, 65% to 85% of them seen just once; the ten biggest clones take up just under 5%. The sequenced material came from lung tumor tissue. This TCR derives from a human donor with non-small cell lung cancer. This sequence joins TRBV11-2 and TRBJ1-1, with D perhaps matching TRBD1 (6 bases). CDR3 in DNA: TGTGCCAGCAGCTTAAGGTGGGGGCCTGAAGCTTTCTTT. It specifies CASSLRWGPEAFF. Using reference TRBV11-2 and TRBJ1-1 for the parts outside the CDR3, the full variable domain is EAGVAQSPRYKIIEKRQSVAFWCNPISGHATLYWYQQILGQGPKLLIQFQNNGVVDDSQLPKDRFSAERLKGVDSTLKIQPAKLEDSAVYLCASSLRWGPEAFFGQGTRLTVV.